Listed below are T cell receptor beta chains from one sample, sequenced in a study of shared clonotypes between healthy human individuals. Measured with immunoSEQ multiplex PCR; TCRdb has only the in-frame clones, and not every one. The sample shows roughly 2.5 million clones, about 92% of them seen only once. Sequencing was performed on naive CD4+ T cells sorted from blood. The receptors stem from a man between 18 and 35 years old in good health. CDR3s include the opening cysteine and the closing phenylalanine or tryptophan. D genes are given only for firm matches.

D gene,V gene,J gene,CDR3 length,CDR3 protein
.,TRBV2,TRBJ2-7,14,CASSEWQSSYEQYF
.,TRBV4-3,TRBJ1-2,14,CASSQVGLNYGYTF
TRBD1,TRBV7-2,TRBJ1-1,14,CASSSHRGGTEAFF
.,TRBV6-1,TRBJ1-5,13,CASSDELNQPQHF
TRBD1,TRBV2,TRBJ1-2,14,CASSGQGGVGGYTF
.,TRBV6-5,TRBJ1-6,15,CASTTATGSGSPLHF
TRBD1,TRBV19,TRBJ1-6,15,CASSIRGQVSSPLHF
.,TRBV6-5,TRBJ2-7,12,CASSYGPYEQYF
.,TRBV5-4,TRBJ1-1,15,CASSLIGVQNTEAFF
.,TRBV6-1,TRBJ1-4,15,CASSPVSAWGEKLFF
.,TRBV5-1,TRBJ2-5,13,CASRRGYQETQYF
.,TRBV19,TRBJ1-1,13,CASSIVSGTEAFF
TRBD1,TRBV25-1,TRBJ2-3,17,CASSASGQGLRGDTQYF
.,TRBV5-5,TRBJ1-1,15,CASSPNRDGGTEAFF
.,TRBV18,TRBJ2-7,14,CASSPGQGPYEQYF
TRBD1,TRBV6-5,TRBJ2-5,14,CASREGQERETQYF
.,TRBV6-5,TRBJ2-7,10,CASSYDEQYF
.,TRBV7-2,TRBJ2-7,13,CASSLGFPYEQYF
TRBD1,TRBV19,TRBJ1-5,16,CASSTTGTGVNQPQHF
.,TRBV5-1,TRBJ1-3,16,CASSLAGSDSGNTIYF
.,TRBV6-1,TRBJ2-1,14,CASGGRGPYNEQFF
TRBD1,TRBV7-2,TRBJ1-4,16,CASSPGTASTNEKLFF
.,TRBV27,TRBJ1-5,14,CASSFHGVNQPQHF
.,TRBV6-1,TRBJ2-3,15,CASSESGRHTDTQYF
.,TRBV7-8,TRBJ2-7,13,CASSLGQVYEQYF
.,TRBV27,TRBJ2-1,13,CASSSFRTGEQFF
.,TRBV18,TRBJ2-1,15,CASSPQLTFTNEQFF
TRBD2,TRBV19,TRBJ2-1,18,CASSRGPGLAGVYNEQFF
.,TRBV5-1,TRBJ2-3,15,CASSKISASTDTQYF
.,TRBV7-2,TRBJ1-2,14,CASRAGGSNYGYTF
TRBD1,TRBV7-8,TRBJ2-7,15,CASSFRDRASYEQYF
.,TRBV6-1,TRBJ2-2,14,CASCPDRNTGELFF